The 20 T cell receptor beta chains in this list originate from one sample, sequenced in a study of regulatory T cells in long-lasting Graves disease (dated by TCRdb to the early 2020s). In the paper's terms, the time point label means: newly diagnosed GD, antithyroid drugs for less than 3 months. RNA was extracted from PBMCs in TRIzol for both TCR sequencing and RNA sequencing. Libraries came from multiplex PCR. The instrument was an Illumina HiSeq 4000. CDR3 regions were amplified by Arm-PCR with iRepertoire HTBI primers to construct TCR beta libraries. The raw public reads went through TCRdb reprocessing: fastp at Q25, MiXCR clone calling, in-frame beta chains kept. Every CDR3 protein is listed once, alongside the most common genes and DNA of its rows. The sample includes under 700,000 distinct CDR3 sequences, with 16% observed a single time. The ten largest account for 25% of the sample. These same data were also listed under a study on T cells in Graves' hyperthyroidism and ophthalmopathy.

This sample comprised peripheral blood mononuclear cells (PBMCs), obtained at new diagnosis, from a patient treated with antithyroid drugs. The receptor set was obtained from a middle-aged woman with Graves disease. Donor details come from another sample of the same person, matched by shared clones.

This clonotype was recorded once. A much larger clone is a single base away; this may be a read error. CDR3 in amino acids: CASSVGSTYEQYF. The CDR3 DNA sequence: TGTGCCAGCAGCGTAGGGAGTACATACGAGCAGTACTTC. The chain combines TRBV9 with TRBJ2-7, with unresolved D. Trimming left V 0 bases short and J 4 bases short, with 8 bases between. The CDR3 spans 13 residues. The germline V gene encodes CDR1 SGDLS and CDR2 YYNGEE.

Ten or more counts support this clonotype. The chain uses TRBV27 and TRBJ1-2; D is unclear. Germline CDR1 MNHEY, CDR2 SMNVEV (reference sequence). There are 13 residues in the CDR3. The V end was cut by 0 bases, the J end by 7 bases, with 9 bases between. The CDR3 here is CASSLSAVTGYTF. CDR3 DNA sequence: TGTGCCAGCAGTTTATCGGCGGTTACTGGCTACACCTTC.

V and J are TRBV5-1 and TRBJ2-7; 10 bases match TRBD1. With 0 bases clipped from V and 4 bases from J, the junction kept 7 bases outside the gene matches. The germline V gene encodes CDR1 SGHRS and CDR2 YFSETQ. This CDR3 region has 16 residues. CDR3 coding DNA: TGCGCCAGCAGCTTGGTGGGGGGACAGGGGAAGTACGAGCAGTACTTC. Translated: CASSLVGGQGKYEQYF.

This clonotype was detected a few times. At one of its ends the junction is not consistent with the germline gene, which may arise from a read error. V is TRBV7-9 and J is TRBJ2-3; D unresolved. CDR3 length equals 11 residues. Germline CDR1 reads SEHNR; CDR2 reads FQNEAQ (reference sequence). The CDR3 loop reads CASSFRTRRNF. In DNA form, the CDR3 reads TGTGCCAGCAGCTTTCGGACCCGCCGCAATTTT.

The chain carries TRBV12-3 or TRBV12-4 and TRBJ2-5; 10 nucleotides agree with TRBD2. The J segment lost 4 bases and the V segment lost 5 bases, leaving 7 bases of the junction unmatched. This CDR3 has 15 residues. CDR3 amino acids: CASSGAGGRGETQYF. The CDR3 nucleotides read TGTGCCAGCAGTGGAGCGGGGGGGCGCGGAGAGACCCAGTACTTC.

This clonotype was seen repeatedly, ten times or more. The chain combines TRBV12-3 or TRBV12-4 with TRBJ1-1, with D maybe TRBD1 (6 bases). Trimming took off 7 bases at V and 4 bases at J, with 16 bases between the two ends. The CDR3 is 14 amino acids. The CDR3 DNA is TGTGCCAGCATCCTACAGGGTGGAGGCACTGAAGCTTTCTTT. This sequence encodes CASILQGGGTEAFF.

The J gene is TRBJ2-3, the V gene TRBV10-2; a weak D match, TRBD2 (5 bases). Trimming took 4 bases from V and 1 from J, leaving 6 bases between them. The length of the CDR3 is 13 residues. Germline CDR1 WSHSY, CDR2 SAAADI. The CDR3 sequence is CASSGTRTDTQYF. In DNA, the CDR3 is TGCGCCAGCAGTGGGACTCGCACAGATACGCAGTATTTT.

This clonotype was counted a few times. This chain joins TRBV2 and TRBJ2-3; 8 bases are a match to TRBD2. Germline V lookup: CDR1 SNHLY, CDR2 FYNNEI. The CDR3 runs 15 residues. Trimming removed 7 bases from V and 4 bases from J; junction bases left unmatched: 10. As DNA, the CDR3 is TGTGCCAGCACCTCTTTACGGGGGGGGGCAGATACGCAGTATTTT. It encodes CASTSLRGGADTQYF.

This clonotype appeared many times. The rearrangement links TRBV28 to TRBJ2-3, with 8 bases fitting TRBD2. This CDR3 comprises 17 residues. The germline V gene has CDR1 MDHEN and CDR2 SYDVKM. Germline trimming cut 5 bases from V and 3 bases from J; bases unmatched to any gene: 13. CDR3 sequence: CASSTSARREGTDTQYF. The CDR3 DNA reads TGTGCCAGCAGTACCTCCGCCCGCCGGGAGGGAACAGATACGCAGTATTTT.

This clonotype was found a few times. The chain recombines TRBV10-3 with TRBJ1-4, with D uncertain. Germline V gives CDR1 ENHRY, CDR2 SYGVKD. The CDR3 has 17 residues. Trimming pared 0 bases from V and 4 bases from J, leaving 15 bases between. CDR3 nucleotide sequence: TGTGCCATCAGTGAGTCGAACCAATTACGATATAATGAAAAACTGTTTTTT. Its protein is CAISESNQLRYNEKLFF.

The V and J genes are TRBV5-1 and TRBJ1-6; TRBD1 is a possible D gene (5 bases). Germline V gives CDR1 SGHRS, CDR2 YFSETQ. Trimming took off 0 bases at V and 7 bases at J, with 17 bases between the two ends. The CDR3 runs to 17 residues. This CDR3 is CASSLASPGGTNSPLHF. As DNA, the CDR3 is TGCGCCAGCAGCTTGGCCTCCCCCGGGGGAACCAATTCACCCCTCCACTTT.

This clonotype was picked up many times. The V call is TRBV5-5, the J call TRBJ2-7; 7 bases match TRBD1. Trimming took 3 bases from V and 6 from J; bases not matched to a gene: 9. The germline V gene has CDR1 SGHKS and CDR2 YYEKEE (reference sequence). The CDR3 is 14 amino acids. In nucleotides, the CDR3 is TGTGCCAGCAGCTCGCCTACAGGGGTTTCCGAGCAGTACTTC. Translated: CASSSPTGVSEQYF.

This clonotype was counted a few times. The CDR3 bases are TGTGCCAGCAGTTACCCCGGGACAGGGCCCAATGAGCAGTTCTTC. Translated, it gives CASSYPGTGPNEQFF. The chain is built from TRBV6-2 or TRBV6-3 and TRBJ2-1, with 9 positions matching TRBD1. Germline values: CDR1 MNHEY, CDR2 SVGEGT. V lost 2 bases, J lost 6 bases, and 5 bases stayed unmatched. The CDR3 runs 15 residues.

This chain joins TRBV2 and TRBJ1-5; 9 nucleotides align to TRBD1. This CDR3 is 14 amino acids long. Germline CDR1 is SNHLY and CDR2 is FYNNEI. J gave up 6 bases and V 6 bases, and 6 bases lay outside the gene matches. The CDR3 coding sequence is TGTGCCAGCAGAAGGACAGGGGTCGGTCAGCCCCAGCATTTT. This codes for CASRRTGVGQPQHF.

This clonotype was counted many times. This chain links TRBV20-1 with TRBJ2-7, with TRBD2 matching over 7 bases. After removal of 0 bases from V and 4 bases from J, the junction contained 6 bases not matched to a gene. Looked up from germline, CDR1 is DFQATT and CDR2 is SNEGSKA (reference sequence). The CDR3 consists of 14 residues. In DNA form, the CDR3 reads TGCAGTGCTAGAGATCTAGCGGCGGTATACGAGCAGTACTTC. Translating gives CSARDLAAVYEQYF.

This clonotype was detected ten times or more. The V gene is TRBV11-1, the J gene TRBJ2-7; D is unclear. V was trimmed by 1 base and J by 0 bases, leaving 10 bases between them. CDR3 size: 15 residues. CDR1 is SGHAT, CDR2 FQDESV, per germline (reference sequence). CDR3 amino acids: CASSLGSALSYEQYF. The CDR3 region has the DNA TGTGCCAGCAGCTTAGGTTCAGCTCTCTCCTACGAGCAGTACTTC.

This clonotype was recorded at least ten times. V usage is TRBV7-2 and J usage is TRBJ2-3; 8 nucleotides line up with TRBD1. The CDR3 is 15 amino acids. With 3 bases clipped from V and 2 bases from J, the junction kept 4 bases outside the gene matches. Germline values: CDR1 SGHTA, CDR2 FQGNSA. In DNA, the CDR3 is TGTGCCAGCAGCTTGCAGGGGGCCATCACAGATACGCAGTATTTT. Protein: CASSLQGAITDTQYF. Supplemented by reference TRBV7-2 and TRBJ2-3, the full variable domain reads GAGVSQSPSNKVTEKGKDVELRCDPISGHTALYWYRQSLGQGLEFLIYFQGNSAPDKSGLPSDRFSAERTGGSVSTLTIQRTQQEDSAVYLCASSLQGAITDTQYFGPGTRLTVL.

This clonotype showed up just a few times. V is TRBV25-1 and J is TRBJ2-3; no reliable D call. With 3 bases removed from V and 1 base from J, the gap between germline ends came to 11 bases. From germline, CDR1 is MGHDK and CDR2 SYGVNS. The CDR3 spans 15 residues. CDR3 DNA sequence: TGTGCCAGCAGTGATCCTTCCTCCGGCACAGATACGCAGTATTTT. It specifies CASSDPSSGTDTQYF.

This clonotype was counted ten times or more. The chain carries TRBV28 and TRBJ2-7; D call uncertain. CDR1 is MDHEN and CDR2 is SYDVKM in the germline V gene. CDR3 length: 12 amino acids. Trimming shortened V by 6 bases and J by 4 bases, and 10 bases separated the two germline ends. In DNA form, the CDR3 reads TGTGCCAGCAGCATAGGGCGATACGAGCAGTACTTC. This sequence encodes CASSIGRYEQYF.

The V and J genes are TRBV2 and TRBJ1-1; unclear D gene. Trimming shortened V by 4 bases and J by 10 bases, and 10 bases separated the two germline ends. Germline CDR1 is SNHLY and CDR2 is FYNNEI. The CDR3 loop spans 11 amino acids. The CDR3 sequence: CASSVALLAFF. CDR3 DNA sequence: TGTGCCAGCAGTGTGGCGTTGTTAGCTTTCTTT.